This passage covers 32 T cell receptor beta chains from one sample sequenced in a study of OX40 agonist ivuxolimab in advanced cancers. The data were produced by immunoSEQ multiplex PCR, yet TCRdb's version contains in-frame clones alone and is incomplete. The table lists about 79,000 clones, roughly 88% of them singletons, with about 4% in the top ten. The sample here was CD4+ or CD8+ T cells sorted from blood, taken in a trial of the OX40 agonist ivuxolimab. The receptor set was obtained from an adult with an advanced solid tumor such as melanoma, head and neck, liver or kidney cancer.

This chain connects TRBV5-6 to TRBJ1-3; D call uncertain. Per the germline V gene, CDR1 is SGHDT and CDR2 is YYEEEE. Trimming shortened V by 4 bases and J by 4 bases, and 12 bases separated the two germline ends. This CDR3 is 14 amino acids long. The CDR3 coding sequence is TGTGCCAGCAGCGTCGGGCTCTACGGAAACACCATATATTTT. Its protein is CASSVGLYGNTIYF. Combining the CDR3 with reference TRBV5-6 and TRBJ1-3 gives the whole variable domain DAGVTQSPTHLIKTRGQQVTLRCSPKSGHDTVSWYQQALGQGPQFIFQYYEEEERQRGNFPDRFSGHQFPNYSSELNVNALLLGDSALYLCASSVGLYGNTIYFGEGSWLTVV.

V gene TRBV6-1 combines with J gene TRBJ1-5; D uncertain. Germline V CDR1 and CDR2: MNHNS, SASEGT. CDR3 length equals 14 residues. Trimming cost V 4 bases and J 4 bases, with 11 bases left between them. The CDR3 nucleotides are TGTGCCAGCAGTGGTGTTTCAGAAAATCAGCCCCAGCATTTT. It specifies CASSGVSENQPQHF.

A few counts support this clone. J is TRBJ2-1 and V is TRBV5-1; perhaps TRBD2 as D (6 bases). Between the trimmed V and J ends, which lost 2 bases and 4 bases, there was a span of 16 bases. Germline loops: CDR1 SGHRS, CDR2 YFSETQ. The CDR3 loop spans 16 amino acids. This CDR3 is CASSFQRRAEYNEQFF. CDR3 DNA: TGCGCCAGCAGCTTCCAGCGGAGGGCCGAGTACAATGAGCAGTTCTTC.

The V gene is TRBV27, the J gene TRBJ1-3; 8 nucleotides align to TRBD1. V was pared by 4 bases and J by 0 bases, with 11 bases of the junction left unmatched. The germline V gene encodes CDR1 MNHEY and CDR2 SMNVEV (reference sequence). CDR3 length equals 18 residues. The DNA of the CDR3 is TGTGCCAGCAGTTCCCGAGGACAGGGTGGGAACTCTGGAAACACCATATATTTT. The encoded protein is CASSSRGQGGNSGNTIYF.

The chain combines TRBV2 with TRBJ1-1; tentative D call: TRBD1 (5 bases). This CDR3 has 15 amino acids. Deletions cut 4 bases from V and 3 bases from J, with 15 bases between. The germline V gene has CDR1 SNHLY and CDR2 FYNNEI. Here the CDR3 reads CASSGRRVWDTEAFF. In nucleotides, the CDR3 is TGTGCCAGCAGTGGGCGCAGGGTTTGGGACACTGAAGCTTTCTTT. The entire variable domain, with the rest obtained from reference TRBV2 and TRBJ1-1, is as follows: EPEVTQTPSHQVTQMGQEVILRCVPISNHLYFYWYRQILGQKVEFLVSFYNNEISEKSEIFDDQFSVERPDGSNFTLKIRSTKLEDSAMYFCASSGRRVWDTEAFFGQGTRLTVV.

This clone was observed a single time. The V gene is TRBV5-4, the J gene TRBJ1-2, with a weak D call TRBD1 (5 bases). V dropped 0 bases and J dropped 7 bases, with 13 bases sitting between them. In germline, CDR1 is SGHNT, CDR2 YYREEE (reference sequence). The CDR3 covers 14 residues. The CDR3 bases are TGTGCCAGCAGCTTGGACGGAGTGAGGGGTGGCTACACCTTC. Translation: CASSLDGVRGGYTF.

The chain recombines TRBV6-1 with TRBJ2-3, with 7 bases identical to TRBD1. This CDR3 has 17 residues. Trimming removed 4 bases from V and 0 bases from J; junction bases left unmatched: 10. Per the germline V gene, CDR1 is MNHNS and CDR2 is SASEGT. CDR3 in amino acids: CASSAWTGLASTDTQYF. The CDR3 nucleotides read TGTGCCAGCAGTGCCTGGACAGGCCTAGCTAGCACAGATACGCAGTATTTT.

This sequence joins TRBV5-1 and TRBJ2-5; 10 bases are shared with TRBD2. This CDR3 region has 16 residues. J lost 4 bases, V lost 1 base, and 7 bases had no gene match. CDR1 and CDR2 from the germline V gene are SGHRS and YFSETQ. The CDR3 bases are TGCGCCAGCAGCTTGACTAGCGGGATTGGTATAGAGACCCAGTACTTC. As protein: CASSLTSGIGIETQYF. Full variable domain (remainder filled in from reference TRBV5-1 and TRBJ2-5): KAGVTQTPRYLIKTRGQQVTLSCSPISGHRSVSWYQQTPGQGLQFLFEYFSETQRNKGNFPGRFSGRQFSNSRSEMNVSTLELGDSALYLCASSLTSGIGIETQYFGPGTRLLVL.

CDR3 region: CASSRDRGQGRETQYF. The DNA of the CDR3 is TGTGCCAGTAGTAGGGACAGGGGGCAGGGACGAGAGACCCAGTACTTC. V gene TRBV19 combines with J gene TRBJ2-5; TRBD1 matches 12 bases. The CDR3 totals 16 residues. CDR1 and CDR2 from the germline V gene are LNHDA and SQIVND (reference sequence). V dropped 4 bases and J dropped 4; count of bases not matched to a gene: 7.

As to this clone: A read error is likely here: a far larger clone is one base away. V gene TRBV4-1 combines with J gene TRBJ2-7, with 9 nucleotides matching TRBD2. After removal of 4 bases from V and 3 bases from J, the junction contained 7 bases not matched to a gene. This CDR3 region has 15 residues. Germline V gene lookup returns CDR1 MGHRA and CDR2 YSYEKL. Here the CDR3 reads CASSLTDSGGYEQYF. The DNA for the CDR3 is TGCGCCAGCAGCCTAACTGATAGCGGGGGCTACGAGCAGTACTTC.

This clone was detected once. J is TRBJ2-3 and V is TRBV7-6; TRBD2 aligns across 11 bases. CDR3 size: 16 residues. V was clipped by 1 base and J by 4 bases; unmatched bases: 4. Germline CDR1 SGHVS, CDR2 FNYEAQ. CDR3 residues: CASSLDIAGGSDTQYF. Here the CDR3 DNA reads TGTGCCAGCAGCTTAGATATAGCGGGAGGGTCAGATACGCAGTATTTT.

The CDR3 bases are TGTGCCAGCAGCCAAGGAATAACTAGCGGGGAAACCGGGGAGCTGTTTTTT. It is translated as CASSQGITSGETGELFF. The chain is built from TRBV4-2 and TRBJ2-2, with 10 bases identical to TRBD2. V gave up 1 base and J gave up 5 bases; unmatched junction bases: 7. CDR1 is LGHNA, CDR2 YNFKEQ, per germline. The CDR3 extends over 17 amino acids.

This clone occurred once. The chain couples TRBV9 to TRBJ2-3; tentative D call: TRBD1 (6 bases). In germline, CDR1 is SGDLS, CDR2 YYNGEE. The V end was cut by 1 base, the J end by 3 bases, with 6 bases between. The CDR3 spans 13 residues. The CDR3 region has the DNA TGTGCCAGCAGCGTAAGGGGGACAGATACGCAGTATTTT. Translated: CASSVRGTDTQYF. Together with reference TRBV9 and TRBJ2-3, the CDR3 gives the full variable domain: DSGVTQTPKHLITATGQRVTLRCSPRSGDLSVYWYQQSLDQGLQFLIQYYNGEERAKGNILERFSAQQFPDLHSELNLSSLELGDSALYFCASSVRGTDTQYFGPGTRLTVL.

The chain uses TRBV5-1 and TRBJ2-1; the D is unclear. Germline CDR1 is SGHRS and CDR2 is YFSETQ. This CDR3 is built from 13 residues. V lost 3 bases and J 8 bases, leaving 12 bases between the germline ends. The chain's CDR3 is CASSYVSGDEQFF. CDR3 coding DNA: TGCGCCAGCAGCTACGTCTCGGGTGATGAGCAGTTCTTC. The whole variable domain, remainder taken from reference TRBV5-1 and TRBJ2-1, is KAGVTQTPRYLIKTRGQQVTLSCSPISGHRSVSWYQQTPGQGLQFLFEYFSETQRNKGNFPGRFSGRQFSNSRSEMNVSTLELGDSALYLCASSYVSGDEQFFGPGTRLTVL.

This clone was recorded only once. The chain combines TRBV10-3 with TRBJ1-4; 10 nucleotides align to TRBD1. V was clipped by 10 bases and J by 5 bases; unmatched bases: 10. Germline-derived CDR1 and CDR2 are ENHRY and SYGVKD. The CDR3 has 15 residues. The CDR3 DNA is TGTGCCACCAACGACCGGGACAGGGGCAATGAAAAACTGTTTTTT. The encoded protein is CATNDRDRGNEKLFF.

The CDR3 bases are TGCGCCAGCCACGGGACTAGCGGCTACCAAGAGACCCAGTACTTC. Its protein is CASHGTSGYQETQYF. The V gene is TRBV5-1, the J gene TRBJ2-5; 11 bases agree with TRBD2. Losses at the gene ends were 7 bases for V and 0 bases for J; bases not matched to a gene: 5. There are 15 residues in the CDR3. CDR1 and CDR2 (germline): SGHRS, YFSETQ.

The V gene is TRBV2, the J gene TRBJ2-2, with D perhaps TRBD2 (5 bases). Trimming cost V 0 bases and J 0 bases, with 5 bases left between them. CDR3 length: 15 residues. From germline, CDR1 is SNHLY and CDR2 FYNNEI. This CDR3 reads CASSEAGANTGELFF. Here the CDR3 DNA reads TGTGCCAGCAGTGAAGCCGGGGCGAACACCGGGGAGCTGTTTTTT.

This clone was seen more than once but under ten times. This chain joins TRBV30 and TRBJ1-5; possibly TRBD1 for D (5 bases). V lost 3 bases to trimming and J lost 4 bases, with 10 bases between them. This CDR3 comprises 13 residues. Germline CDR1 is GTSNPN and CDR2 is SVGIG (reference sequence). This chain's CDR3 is CAWRQDFNQPQHF. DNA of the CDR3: TGTGCCTGGAGACAGGATTTTAATCAGCCCCAGCATTTT. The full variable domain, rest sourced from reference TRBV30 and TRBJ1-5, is SQTIHQWPATLVQPVGSPLSLECTVEGTSNPNLYWYRQAAGRGLQLLFYSVGIGQISSEVPQNLSASRPQDRQFILSSKKLLLSDSGFYLCAWRQDFNQPQHFGDGTRLSIL.

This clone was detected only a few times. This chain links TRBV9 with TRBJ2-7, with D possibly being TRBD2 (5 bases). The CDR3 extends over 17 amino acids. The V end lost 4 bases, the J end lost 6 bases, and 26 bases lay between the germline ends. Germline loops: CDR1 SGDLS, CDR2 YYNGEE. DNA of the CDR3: TGTGCCAGCAGCCCCAGTGGTAATAGCGACCTAACTGGCGAGCAGTACTTC. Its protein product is CASSPSGNSDLTGEQYF. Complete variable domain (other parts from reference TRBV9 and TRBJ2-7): DSGVTQTPKHLITATGQRVTLRCSPRSGDLSVYWYQQSLDQGLQFLIQYYNGEERAKGNILERFSAQQFPDLHSELNLSSLELGDSALYFCASSPSGNSDLTGEQYFGPGTRLTVT.

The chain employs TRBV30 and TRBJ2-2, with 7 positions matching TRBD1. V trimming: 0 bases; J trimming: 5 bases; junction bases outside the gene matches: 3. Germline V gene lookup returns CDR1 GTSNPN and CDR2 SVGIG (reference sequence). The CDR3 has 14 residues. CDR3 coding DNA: TGTGCCTGGAGTGTTAACAGGGGAACCGGGGAGCTGTTTTTT. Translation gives CAWSVNRGTGELFF.

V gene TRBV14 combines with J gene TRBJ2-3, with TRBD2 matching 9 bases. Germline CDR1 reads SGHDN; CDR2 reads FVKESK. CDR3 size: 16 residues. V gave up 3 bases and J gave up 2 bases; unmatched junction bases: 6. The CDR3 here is CASSHGTSKFTDTQYF. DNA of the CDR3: TGTGCCAGCAGCCACGGGACTAGCAAATTCACAGATACGCAGTATTTT.

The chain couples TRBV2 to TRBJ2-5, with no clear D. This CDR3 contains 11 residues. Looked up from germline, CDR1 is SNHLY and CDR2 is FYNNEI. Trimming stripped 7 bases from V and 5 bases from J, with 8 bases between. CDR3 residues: CASTLKETQYF. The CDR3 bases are TGTGCCAGCACATTAAAGGAGACCCAGTACTTC.

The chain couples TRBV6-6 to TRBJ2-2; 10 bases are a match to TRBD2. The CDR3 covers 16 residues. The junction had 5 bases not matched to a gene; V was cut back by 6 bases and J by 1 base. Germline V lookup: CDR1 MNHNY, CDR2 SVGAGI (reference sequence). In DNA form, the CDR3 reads TGTGCCAGCAGGCAGCGGGGGGGCGGGAACACCGGGGAGCTGTTTTTT. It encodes CASRQRGGGNTGELFF.

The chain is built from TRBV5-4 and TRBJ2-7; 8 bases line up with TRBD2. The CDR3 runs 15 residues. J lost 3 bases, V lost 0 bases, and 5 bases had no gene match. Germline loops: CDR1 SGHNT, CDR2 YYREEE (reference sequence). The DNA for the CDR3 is TGTGCCAGCAGCTTGGCCGGGGGGGTAGGCTACGAGCAGTACTTC. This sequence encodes CASSLAGGVGYEQYF.

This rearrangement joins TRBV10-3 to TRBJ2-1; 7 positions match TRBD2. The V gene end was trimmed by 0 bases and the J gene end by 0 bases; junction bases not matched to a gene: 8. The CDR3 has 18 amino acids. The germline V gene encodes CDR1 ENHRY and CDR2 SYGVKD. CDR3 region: CAISESWASGNSYNEQFF. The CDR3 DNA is TGTGCCATCAGTGAGTCGTGGGCTAGCGGCAACTCCTACAATGAGCAGTTCTTC.

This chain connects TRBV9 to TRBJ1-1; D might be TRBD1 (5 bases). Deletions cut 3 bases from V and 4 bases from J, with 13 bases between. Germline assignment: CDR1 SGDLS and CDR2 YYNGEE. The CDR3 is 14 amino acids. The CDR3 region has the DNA TGTGCCAGCAGCGGGACAAGGCTTAGCACTGAAGCTTTCTTT. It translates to CASSGTRLSTEAFF. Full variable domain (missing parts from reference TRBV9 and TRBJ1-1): DSGVTQTPKHLITATGQRVTLRCSPRSGDLSVYWYQQSLDQGLQFLIQYYNGEERAKGNILERFSAQQFPDLHSELNLSSLELGDSALYFCASSGTRLSTEAFFGQGTRLTVV.

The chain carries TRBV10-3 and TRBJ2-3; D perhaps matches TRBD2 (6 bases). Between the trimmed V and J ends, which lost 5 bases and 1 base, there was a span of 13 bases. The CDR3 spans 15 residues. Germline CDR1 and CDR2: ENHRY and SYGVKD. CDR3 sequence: CAISRGSSGTDTQYF. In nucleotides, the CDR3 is TGTGCCATCAGTCGAGGGTCTAGCGGCACAGATACGCAGTATTTT.

The CDR3 DNA reads as TGTGCCAGCAGCTCATTCGTAGCTGTGGCTGGGGCCAACGTCCTGACTTTC. Translating it yields CASSSFVAVAGANVLTF. The rearrangement links TRBV11-2 to TRBJ2-6; D gene ambiguous. Trimming took off 4 bases at V and 2 bases at J, with 15 bases between the two ends. This CDR3 contains 17 residues. Germline CDR1 is SGHAT and CDR2 is FQNNGV. Full variable domain (rest looked up from reference TRBV11-2 and TRBJ2-6): EAGVAQSPRYKIIEKRQSVAFWCNPISGHATLYWYQQILGQGPKLLIQFQNNGVVDDSQLPKDRFSAERLKGVDSTLKIQPAKLEDSAVYLCASSSFVAVAGANVLTFGAGSRLTVL.

As DNA, the CDR3 is TGTGCCAGCAGCTTGTATAGCGGGAGGGTCGACAATGAGCAGTTCTTC. Protein: CASSLYSGRVDNEQFF. J is TRBJ2-1 and V is TRBV5-6, with TRBD2 identical over 11 bases. The CDR3 sequence is 16 residues long. Germline CDR1 SGHDT, CDR2 YYEEEE. The J segment lost 5 bases and the V segment lost 1 base, leaving 5 bases of the junction unmatched.

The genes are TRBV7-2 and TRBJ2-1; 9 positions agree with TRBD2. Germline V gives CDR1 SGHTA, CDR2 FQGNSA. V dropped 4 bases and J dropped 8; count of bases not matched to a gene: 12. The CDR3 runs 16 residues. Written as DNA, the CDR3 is TGTGCCAGCAGCTGGGTGGCGGGGGGGATCGGCCATGAGCAGTTCTTC. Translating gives CASSWVAGGIGHEQFF.

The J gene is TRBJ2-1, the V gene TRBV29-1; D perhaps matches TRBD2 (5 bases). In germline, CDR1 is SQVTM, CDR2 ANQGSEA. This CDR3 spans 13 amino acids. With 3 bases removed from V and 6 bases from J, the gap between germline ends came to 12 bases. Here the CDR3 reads CSVEVTEGNEQFF. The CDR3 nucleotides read TGCAGCGTTGAGGTAACTGAGGGCAATGAGCAGTTCTTC.

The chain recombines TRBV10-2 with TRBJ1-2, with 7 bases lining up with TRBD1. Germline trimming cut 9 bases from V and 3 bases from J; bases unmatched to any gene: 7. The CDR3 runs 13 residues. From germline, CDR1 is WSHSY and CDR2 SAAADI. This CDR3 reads CASVDRVDYGYTF. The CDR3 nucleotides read TGCGCCAGTGTCGACAGGGTAGACTATGGCTACACCTTC.